The 15 T cell receptor beta chains below come from one sample, sequenced in a study of memory CD4+ T cells and cytomegalovirus serostatus. The data were produced by immunoSEQ multiplex PCR, yet TCRdb's version contains in-frame clones alone and is incomplete. The table lists about 48,000 clones, approximately 78% of them singletons. The sort gate was single viable CD3+CD4+CD8-CD45RO+ cells for memory CD4+ T cells. Material for sequencing was memory CD4+ T cells from blood. All receptors come from an adult in good health and CMV-seronegative.

The rearrangement links TRBV5-3 to TRBJ1-2; D is possibly TRBD1 (6 bases). TRBV5-3 is designated an ORF whose function remains uncertain. The CDR3 covers 15 residues. Trimming removed 4 bases from V and 0 bases from J, with 13 bases in between. CDR3 DNA: TGTGCCAGAAGCAGTGGGACACGTACTAACTATGGCTACACCTTC. It translates to CARSSGTRTNYGYTF.

V is TRBV5-1 and J is TRBJ2-7; tentatively, D is TRBD1 or TRBD2 (5 bases each). Germline V gene lookup returns CDR1 SGHRS and CDR2 YFSETQ. This CDR3 is built from 15 residues. Trimming removed 0 bases at V and 2 bases at J, with 12 bases between. The CDR3 region is CASSLGPGDAYEQYF. CDR3 coding DNA: TGCGCCAGCAGCTTGGGGCCCGGGGACGCCTACGAGCAGTACTTC.

The V call is TRBV2, the J call TRBJ1-3; a weak D match, TRBD1 (5 bases). Trimming removed 4 bases at V and 0 bases at J, with 13 bases between. Germline CDR1 and CDR2: SNHLY and FYNNEI. The CDR3 extends over 16 amino acids. The CDR3 loop is CASSGLGGSSGNTIYF. DNA for the CDR3: TGTGCCAGCAGTGGACTTGGGGGGAGCTCTGGAAACACCATATATTTT.

This chain uses TRBV6-5 with TRBJ1-4; the D gene is possibly TRBD1 (5 bases). V lost 10 bases, J lost 5 bases, and 11 bases lay in between. This CDR3 has 12 amino acids. CDR1 and CDR2 (germline): MNHEY, SVGAGI. CDR3 protein: CAIRDGNEKLFF. The CDR3 DNA is TGTGCCATCCGGGACGGCAATGAAAAACTGTTTTTT.

CDR3 bases: TGTGCCAGTAGTCTGGACCTTTTCAATCAGCCCCAGCATTTT. Translation: CASSLDLFNQPQHF. The chain recombines TRBV19 with TRBJ1-5; D not resolved. Germline V gene sequence: CDR1 LNHDA, CDR2 SQIVND (reference sequence). This CDR3 is built from 14 residues. Trimming pared 5 bases from V and 3 bases from J, leaving 11 bases between.

The V gene is TRBV7-8, the J gene TRBJ2-7; TRBD1 aligns across 10 bases. The junction had 20 bases not matched to a gene; V was cut back by 3 bases and J by 6 bases. CDR1 is SGHVS and CDR2 is FQNEAQ in the germline V gene. The CDR3 sequence is 19 residues long. The CDR3 spells CASSFSKDRGIGAASEQYF. Written as DNA, the CDR3 is TGTGCCAGCAGCTTCAGTAAGGACAGGGGGATCGGCGCGGCTAGCGAGCAGTACTTC.

The chain uses TRBV5-4 and TRBJ2-7; D is tentatively TRBD1 or TRBD2 (5 bases each). Germline assignment: CDR1 SGHNT and CDR2 YYREEE (reference sequence). The CDR3 sequence is 15 residues long. Trimming shortened V by 3 bases and J by 0 bases, and 13 bases separated the two germline ends. CDR3 DNA: TGTGCCAGCAGCTCCGCCGGGACGGTCTCCTACGAGCAGTACTTC. Protein: CASSSAGTVSYEQYF. The whole variable domain, filled in from reference TRBV5-4 and TRBJ2-7, reads ETGVTQSPTHLIKTRGQQVTLRCSSQSGHNTVSWYQQALGQGPQFIFQYYREEENGRGNFPPRFSGLQFPNYSSELNVNALELDDSALYLCASSSAGTVSYEQYFGPGTRLTVT.

This chain joins TRBV6-1 and TRBJ1-5; 7 positions agree with TRBD1. The junction had 10 bases not matched to a gene; V was cut back by 8 bases and J by 6 bases. From germline, CDR1 is MNHNS and CDR2 SASEGT. CDR3 length: 14 amino acids. The CDR3 protein is CASSTGEVLQPQHF. As DNA, the CDR3 is TGTGCCAGCTCCACAGGGGAGGTACTTCAGCCCCAGCATTTT.

This sequence joins TRBV28 and TRBJ1-5, with a tentative D call TRBD1 (5 bases). The CDR3 loop spans 18 amino acids. Trimming took 3 bases from V and 0 from J, leaving 18 bases between them. Per the germline V gene, CDR1 is MDHEN and CDR2 is SYDVKM. CDR3 protein: CASSLAGTGSYSNQPQHF. Written as DNA, the CDR3 is TGTGCCAGCAGTTTGGCGGGGACGGGGTCCTATAGCAATCAGCCCCAGCATTTT.

The chain links TRBV6-1 to TRBJ1-5; D might be TRBD1 (5 bases). The CDR3 sequence is 15 residues long. The V end lost 1 base, the J end lost 5 bases, and 12 bases lay between the germline ends. The germline gives CDR1 MNHNS, CDR2 SASEGT. The CDR3 DNA reads as TGTGCCAGCAGTGAAGATCCGGGACCCTATCAGCCCCAGCATTTT. It is translated as CASSEDPGPYQPQHF.

The chain uses TRBV18 and TRBJ2-6; D tentatively reads TRBD1 or TRBD2 (5 bases each). The V and J ends lost 0 bases and 1 base respectively, with 10 bases between them. This CDR3 spans 17 amino acids. Germline V gives CDR1 KGHSH, CDR2 LQKENI. This CDR3 reads CASSPPGVNSGANVLTF. Written as DNA, the CDR3 is TGTGCCAGCTCACCACCGGGGGTCAATTCTGGGGCCAACGTCCTGACTTTC.

V and J are TRBV27 and TRBJ1-6; 8 nucleotides line up with TRBD1. J was trimmed by 3 bases and V by 6 bases; bases with no gene match: 4. This CDR3 is 15 amino acids long. Germline V gene data show CDR1 as MNHEY and CDR2 as SMNVEV (reference sequence). CDR3 loop: CASSLGQGYNSPLHF. The CDR3 DNA sequence: TGTGCCAGCAGCCTAGGACAGGGCTATAATTCACCCCTCCACTTT.

The V gene is TRBV30, the J gene TRBJ2-7; weak D call: TRBD2 (7 bases). Germline assignment: CDR1 GTSNPN and CDR2 SVGIG (reference sequence). This CDR3 region has 12 residues. V was trimmed by 5 bases and J by 2 bases, leaving 10 bases between them. CDR3 region: CAWGGAAYEQYF. CDR3 nucleotide sequence: TGTGCCTGGGGGGGGGCAGCCTACGAGCAGTACTTC.

This clone came up a few times. V usage is TRBV30 and J usage is TRBJ1-4; D unclear. Trimming took 4 bases from V and 4 from J, leaving 10 bases between them. This CDR3 is 13 amino acids long. Germline V gene lookup returns CDR1 GTSNPN and CDR2 SVGIG (reference sequence). The CDR3 DNA follows: TGTGCCTGGAACCATAGGAGTAATGAAAAACTGTTTTTT. It is translated as CAWNHRSNEKLFF.

The V call is TRBV30, the J call TRBJ1-2; D is ambiguous. The length of the CDR3 is 12 residues. V was cut by 4 bases and J by 8 bases, with 14 bases left in between. CDR1 is GTSNPN, CDR2 SVGIG, per germline (reference sequence). The CDR3 loop reads CAWTRDPSGYTF. In nucleotides, the CDR3 is TGTGCCTGGACCCGGGATCCGTCCGGCTACACCTTC.